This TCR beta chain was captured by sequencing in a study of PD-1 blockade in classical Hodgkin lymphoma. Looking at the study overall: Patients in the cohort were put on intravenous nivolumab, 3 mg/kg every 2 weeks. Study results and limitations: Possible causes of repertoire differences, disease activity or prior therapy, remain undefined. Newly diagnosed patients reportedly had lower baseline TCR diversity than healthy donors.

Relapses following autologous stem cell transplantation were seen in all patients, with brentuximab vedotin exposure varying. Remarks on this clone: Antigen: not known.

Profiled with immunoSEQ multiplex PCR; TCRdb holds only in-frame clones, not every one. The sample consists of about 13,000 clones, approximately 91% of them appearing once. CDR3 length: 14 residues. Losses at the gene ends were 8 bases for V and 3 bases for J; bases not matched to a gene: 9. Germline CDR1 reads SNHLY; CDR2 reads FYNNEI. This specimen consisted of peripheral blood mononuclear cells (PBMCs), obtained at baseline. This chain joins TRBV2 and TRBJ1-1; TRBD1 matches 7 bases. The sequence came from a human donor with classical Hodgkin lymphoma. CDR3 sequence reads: CASSRVTGYTEAFF. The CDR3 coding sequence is TGTGCCAGCTCGCGTGTGACAGGGTACACTGAAGCTTTCTTT.